This T cell receptor beta chain comes out of a study of cytomegalovirus exposure and HLA in healthy donors. Study-wide results and limits: It was reported that the classifier diagnosed cytomegalovirus status with high specificity and sensitivity in both the original and validation cohorts. Most observed TCR sequences were rare, whereas some public TCRs were detected in many donors. Later, an analysis found that TCR clusters from the first cohort tended to co-occur in the roughly 120 validation repertoires.

Turning to this clone: Its target is unknown.

Germline-derived CDR1 and CDR2 are MNHEY and SVGAGI. Trimming left V 6 bases short and J 5 bases short, with 10 bases between. This CDR3 is built from 13 residues. Here immunoSEQ multiplex PCR was the method, and the copy in TCRdb shows in-frame clones only, minus some. The sample lists about 260,000 clones, about 90% seen once, with approximately 3.1% in the top ten. The sequenced sample consisted of PBMCs. This chain links TRBV6-5 with TRBJ2-2; D call uncertain. The clonotype was recovered from a woman in her twenties or thirties in good health and CMV-seronegative. CDR3 DNA: TGTGCCAGCAGAGTAGCATGGACCGGGGAGCTGTTTTTT. Translating it yields CASRVAWTGELFF.